This entry features one T cell receptor (beta chain) sequence. This sample is part of a study of blood T cell repertoires in COVID-19. Whole-study context: Material from acute and convalescent COVID-19 was sourced from the United States, Italy and Spain. From T cells, B-cell-depleted T cells, or PBMCs came the material, which was cDNA or gDNA.

In the original analysis: Estimates of nucleated cell counts were drawn from the amplification of reference gene primers. The data were produced by immunoSEQ multiplex PCR, yet TCRdb's version contains in-frame clones alone and is incomplete. The V and J calls and clone size are taken from that table; D and trimming were inferred from the DNA. The profile shows 150,000 to 200,000 clones, 60% to 80% of them singletons. Material: peripheral blood. The sequence came from a man aged 70 or older with acute or convalescent COVID-19.

Here the CDR3 reads CASSPMSKETQYF. The CDR3 nucleotides are TGTGCCAGCTCACCAATGTCTAAAGAGACCCAGTACTTC. This chain connects TRBV18 to TRBJ2-5; D not resolved. CDR3 length: 13 residues. Between the trimmed V and J ends, which lost 2 bases and 3 bases, there was a span of 7 bases. CDR1 and CDR2 from the germline V gene are KGHSH and LQKENI.